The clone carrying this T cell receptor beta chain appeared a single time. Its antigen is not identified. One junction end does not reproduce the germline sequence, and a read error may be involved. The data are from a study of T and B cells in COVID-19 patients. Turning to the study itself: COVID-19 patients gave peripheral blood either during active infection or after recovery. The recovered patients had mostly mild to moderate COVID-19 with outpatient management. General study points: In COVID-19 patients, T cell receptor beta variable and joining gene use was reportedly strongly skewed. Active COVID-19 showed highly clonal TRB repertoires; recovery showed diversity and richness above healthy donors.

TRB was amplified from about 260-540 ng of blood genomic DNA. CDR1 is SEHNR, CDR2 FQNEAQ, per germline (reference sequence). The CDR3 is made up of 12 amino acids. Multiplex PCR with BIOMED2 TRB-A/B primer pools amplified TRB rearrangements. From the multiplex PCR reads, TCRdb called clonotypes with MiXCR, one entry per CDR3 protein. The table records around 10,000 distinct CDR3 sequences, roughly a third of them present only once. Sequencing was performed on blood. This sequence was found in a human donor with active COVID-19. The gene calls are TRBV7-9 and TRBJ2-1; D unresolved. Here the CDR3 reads CARSLQLNEQFF. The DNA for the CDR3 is TGTGCCCGCAGCCTCCAGCTGAATGAGCAGTTCTTC.